This T cell receptor beta chain was recovered during a study of spatial heterogeneity in lung cancer. Background on the study: Sequences of the beta chain were consistently detected in greater numbers than alpha-chain sequences. Points from the study as a whole: The appearance of ubiquitous expanded tumor TCRs in blood was greater at resection than follow-up.

MiXCR, run by TCRdb on the 5' RACE reads, gives a single entry per CDR3 protein. The sample gives under 100,000 distinct CDR3 sequences, over 8.5% of which show up once; about 7% is in the top ten. This clonotype occurred many times. Its antigen is unidentified. Regarding time point: sample taken at primary tumor resection. Whole RNA was taken from tumor, nontumor lung or frozen PBMC; it was then sequenced unsorted. V was shortened by 7 bases and J by 1 base, with 19 bases between the two germline ends. CDR3 size: 15 residues. Germline loops: CDR1 SQVTM, CDR2 ANQGSEA. The sample was PBMCs, taken at surgery. This rearrangement joins TRBV29-1 to TRBJ1-1; D not resolved. The receptor's source is a male donor with early-stage non-small cell lung cancer. The CDR3 nucleotides are TGCAGCGCCAAACAGACTCTATTTGGGAACACTGAAGCTTTCTTT. Translation: CSAKQTLFGNTEAFF.